Listed below are T cell receptor beta chains from one sample, sequenced in a study of T cells in tuberculosis. Here immunoSEQ multiplex PCR was the method, and the copy in TCRdb shows in-frame clones only, minus some. Among 9,500 to 13,000 clones listed, just under 95% were seen once. The sample comprised PBMCs. These receptors were taken from an adult with tuberculosis. The CDR3 runs from the conserved cysteine through the conserved F or W. The D gene is left open where the match is weak. Clone size appears in some rows only: once, few, many, or a class for an expanded clone.

v_gene,j_gene,d_gene,abundance,CDR3nt,CDR3aa
TRBV29-1,TRBJ2-7,TRBD2,-,TGCAGCGTTGATTTGGTAGCGGGAGTTAACGAGCAGTACTTC,CSVDLVAGVNEQYF
TRBV27,TRBJ2-1,TRBD2,-,TGTGCCAGCAGGGGGGACTACGGTGCGGGAGATGAGCAGTTCTTC,CASRGDYGAGDEQFF
TRBV27,TRBJ2-7,TRBD1,-,TGTGCCAGCAGTCCGGGACAGGGTAACTACGAGCAGTACTTC,CASSPGQGNYEQYF
TRBV9,TRBJ1-2,TRBD1,-,TGTGCCAGCAGCGCAACTACAGGGGGCTATGGCTACACCTTC,CASSATTGGYGYTF
TRBV6-1,TRBJ1-6,-,once,TGTGCCAGCAGCAGGGATAATTCACCCCTCCACTTT,CASSRDNSPLHF
TRBV30,TRBJ2-1,-,-,TGTGCCTGGATGCTTGGGGGCTTGGCGGGAGTGGTTAATGAGCAGTTCTTC,CAWMLGGLAGVVNEQFF
TRBV7-6,TRBJ1-1,-,-,TGTGCCAGCAGCTTAATGGCGAACACTGAAGCTTTCTTT,CASSLMANTEAFF
TRBV11-2,TRBJ2-1,TRBD1,-,TGTGCCAGCCGGACCCATGCGGGACAGGGGACGCGTGAGCAGTTCTTC,CASRTHAGQGTREQFF
TRBV14,TRBJ2-7,-,-,TGTGCCAGCAGCCTGTCAGGGCAACCGGACTACGAGCAGTACTTC,CASSLSGQPDYEQYF
TRBV19,TRBJ2-3,TRBD1,-,TGTGCCATCACGGACAGGGTGACAGATACGCAGTATTTT,CAITDRVTDTQYF
TRBV27,TRBJ1-2,-,-,TGTGCCAGCAGAGGAGACAGGTTGCATGGCTACACCTTC,CASRGDRLHGYTF
TRBV6-1,TRBJ1-2,TRBD1,-,TGTGCCAGCAGCCCACAGGGGTCCCATGGCTACACCTTC,CASSPQGSHGYTF
TRBV2,TRBJ2-1,-,-,TGTGCCAGCTCGGGGGGCCCCCAGGTATATGAGCAGTTCTTC,CASSGGPQVYEQFF
TRBV19,TRBJ2-5,-,-,TGTGCCAGTAGTATTAGTGGGAGACAAGAGACCCAGTACTTC,CASSISGRQETQYF
TRBV5-1,TRBJ2-7,-,-,TGCGCCAGCAGCTTGGACCAGGGGTACGAGCAGTACTTC,CASSLDQGYEQYF
TRBV18,TRBJ1-2,-,-,TGTGCCAGCTCACCACCCGTTGACTCGGCCGGCTACACCTTC,CASSPPVDSAGYTF
TRBV5-1,TRBJ2-5,-,-,TGCGCCAGCAGCTTGGCCAGGGAACAAGAGACCCAGTACTTC,CASSLAREQETQYF
TRBV30,TRBJ2-2,TRBD1,-,TGTGCCTGGGGGACAGGGGGCCACGGGGAGCTGTTTTTT,CAWGTGGHGELFF
TRBV7-8,TRBJ2-2,-,-,TGTGCCAGCAGCTTTTATTCTCCCGGGGAGCTGTTTTTT,CASSFYSPGELFF
TRBV9,TRBJ2-3,TRBD2,-,TGTGCCAGCAGCGAGCCCCAGGGGGGTGCGGGGGGGCCTACAGATACGCAGTATTTT,CASSEPQGGAGGPTDTQYF
TRBV19,TRBJ2-1,TRBD2,-,TGTGCCAGTAGTCCCAGGGTAGCGGGGGACTTAACTGAGCAGTTCTTC,CASSPRVAGDLTEQFF